A selection of T cell receptor beta chains follows, all from one sample in a study of blood T cell repertoires in COVID-19. Only in-frame clones appear in the TCRdb table, and some are missing; sequencing was by immunoSEQ multiplex PCR. The sample gives 95,000 to 150,000 clones, 70% to 85% of which show up once; 3.5% to 5.5% is in the top ten. Material: peripheral blood. The receptors originated from a woman aged 70 to 79 with acute or convalescent COVID-19. The conserved cysteine and the conserved F or W are not part of the CDR3 here. The order of the fields is D gene, J gene, V gene, CDR3 protein. D genes are given only for firm matches.

TRBD1	TRBJ1-2	TRBV11-3	ASSTTQGNYGYT
-	TRBJ1-1	TRBV5-1	ASSLQAANTEAF
-	TRBJ2-5	TRBV6-5	ASSPGGIQY
-	TRBJ1-4	TRBV18	ASSPGATNEKLF
TRBD2	TRBJ2-3	TRBV7-2	ASSFPSGGADTQY
-	TRBJ2-7	TRBV28	ATQKGGQGSYEQY
TRBD1	TRBJ1-1	TRBV29-1	SVQGTGSFAEAF
TRBD1	TRBJ2-7	TRBV7-9	ASSPQGQGDEQY
TRBD1	TRBJ1-2	TRBV6-2/TRBV6-3	ASSYEPNRGYNYGYT
-	TRBJ1-5	TRBV18	ASSPGQLYSNQPQH
-	TRBJ1-1	TRBV7-6	ASRPPTGANTEAF
TRBD1	TRBJ2-3	TRBV30	ACSLGQGQY
-	TRBJ2-7	TRBV5-1	ASSQRQGYEQY
-	TRBJ1-1	TRBV3-1/TRBV3-2	ASSVGHSNTEAF
TRBD1	TRBJ1-3	TRBV3-1/TRBV3-2	ASSQGGAGGIGNTIY
-	TRBJ1-2	TRBV6-5	ASSPPVSGYT
TRBD1	TRBJ2-2	TRBV25-1	ASSPQGVTGELF
-	TRBJ1-1	TRBV29-1	SVSDLGPEAF
TRBD2	TRBJ2-2	TRBV2	ASSETSGGTGELF
-	TRBJ1-2	TRBV6-5	ASSPSWAAYGYT
-	TRBJ1-4	TRBV19	ASSTPGWGHPNEKLF
-	TRBJ1-2	TRBV7-8	ASSSTPLGARDYGYT
-	TRBJ2-3	TRBV29-1	SVETSSTDTQY
TRBD1	TRBJ1-1	TRBV3-1/TRBV3-2	ASSLTGARTEAF
TRBD1	TRBJ2-2	TRBV25-1	ASSSEGQGKTGELF
-	TRBJ1-1	TRBV19	ASSLLAEAF
-	TRBJ1-1	TRBV19	ASSPGQTNTEAF
-	TRBJ1-5	TRBV20-1	SASTGPNQPQH
-	TRBJ1-5	TRBV19	ASSIRTFYQPQH
-	TRBJ1-2	TRBV5-1	ASATTTPDQASNYGYT
-	TRBJ2-5	TRBV4-3	ASSQRPFQGSPLGEETQY
-	TRBJ1-1	TRBV5-1	ASSLEGRMNTEAF
TRBD2	TRBJ2-2	TRBV5-1	ASRATGLANTGELF
TRBD2	TRBJ2-5	TRBV5-1	ASSFSGGALSETQY
TRBD1	TRBJ2-7	TRBV7-2	ASSLVGQGVSYEQY
TRBD1	TRBJ2-7	TRBV7-9	ASSPGQGYEQY
TRBD1	TRBJ1-2	TRBV6-6	ASKGTGSYGYT
TRBD2	TRBJ2-1	TRBV30	AWSEVLAGGNEQF
-	TRBJ1-1	TRBV7-2	ASSFGLAFEAF
-	TRBJ1-2	TRBV12-3/TRBV12-4	ASSFGGQGGYT
TRBD2	TRBJ2-1	TRBV24-1	ATSDSGAYNEQF
-	TRBJ1-5	TRBV18	ASSLGSGNQPQH
TRBD1	TRBJ1-3	TRBV7-7	ASSLSPPDRGLGNTIY
TRBD1	TRBJ1-1	TRBV4-1	ASSQDGWDRAAF
-	TRBJ1-4	TRBV29-1	SVATNEKLF
-	TRBJ1-2	TRBV18	ASSPPQYGYT
TRBD1	TRBJ2-7	TRBV5-1	ASSSGQVSYEQY
-	TRBJ1-2	TRBV2	ASSANRDNGYT
-	TRBJ1-5	TRBV6-5	ASSSGDHSNQPQH
-	TRBJ1-1	TRBV18	ASSPSTAGMNTEAF
-	TRBJ2-3	TRBV6-6	ASSSETGPDTQY
-	TRBJ2-2	TRBV15	ATSRDGALGTGELF
-	TRBJ2-1	TRBV7-2	ASRIAVSYNEQF
-	TRBJ1-2	TRBV25-1	ASSELEGYT
-	TRBJ1-2	TRBV4-3	ASSLGTPSNYGYT
TRBD1	TRBJ1-3	TRBV10-3	AIRDRSGNTIY
TRBD1	TRBJ1-2	TRBV7-9	ASSLPGQGANGYT
TRBD1	TRBJ2-3	TRBV5-1	ASSSSPSGTGGADTQY
-	TRBJ1-2	TRBV5-6	ASSPGNSRYGYT
-	TRBJ2-1	TRBV5-6	ASSPKRTNYNEQF